This TCR beta chain was identified in a study of cytomegalovirus exposure and HLA in healthy donors. Primers for the PCR totalled 60 Vbeta and 13 Jbeta. Produced via immunoSEQ multiplex PCR; TCRdb's table is partial and in-frame only. Of approximately 140,000 clones in the sample, 65% to 80% are singletons; the top ten hold 10% to 15%. This clone was observed once. Its antigen is not identified. General study findings and limits: TCR beta chain V- and J-gene trimming was linked, in a later analysis, to a missense variant in DCLRE1C. Later on, an analysis showed TCR association rates differing by HLA locus, with DRB1 the most and HLA-C the fewest. A later analysis found common viral pathogens apparently linked to several of the most significant clusters. The majority of TCR sequences were rare, yet some public TCRs appeared in many donors.

The CDR3 length is 13 residues. Trimming pared 5 bases from V and 1 base from J, leaving 8 bases between. Per the germline V gene, CDR1 is LGHNA and CDR2 is YNFKEQ. The sample taken for sequencing was PBMCs. The source of this sequence is a man in his forties in good health and CMV-seropositive. The rearrangement joins TRBV4-2 to TRBJ1-1; possibly TRBD1 for D (5 bases). In nucleotides, the CDR3 is TGTGCCAGCAGCGCACAGGAGAACACTGAAGCTTTCTTT. Translating gives CASSAQENTEAFF.